This T cell receptor (beta chain) appears in the sequencing data of a study of T cells in Graves' hyperthyroidism and ophthalmopathy. V lost 6 bases and J lost 3, with 20 bases in between. This CDR3 spans 16 amino acids. Germline V gene lookup returns CDR1 MNHNS and CDR2 SASEGT. TCR beta CDR3 region amplification was performed from RNA transcripts. TCR CDR3 underwent first-round RT-PCR with the HTBI primer set. TCRdb re-analysed the multiplex PCR reads in MiXCR, keeping a single row per CDR3 protein. The table records some 580,000 distinct CDR3 sequences, about a sixth of them present only once. The chain employs TRBV6-1 and TRBJ1-2, with D perhaps TRBD1 (5 bases). Input material: blood. This receptor was obtained from a woman in her 40s with Graves' ophthalmopathy. CDR3 bases: TGTGCCAGCAGCGCACATACCAGGACGGGGGACTATGGCTACACCTTC. Its translation: CASSAHTRTGDYGYTF.